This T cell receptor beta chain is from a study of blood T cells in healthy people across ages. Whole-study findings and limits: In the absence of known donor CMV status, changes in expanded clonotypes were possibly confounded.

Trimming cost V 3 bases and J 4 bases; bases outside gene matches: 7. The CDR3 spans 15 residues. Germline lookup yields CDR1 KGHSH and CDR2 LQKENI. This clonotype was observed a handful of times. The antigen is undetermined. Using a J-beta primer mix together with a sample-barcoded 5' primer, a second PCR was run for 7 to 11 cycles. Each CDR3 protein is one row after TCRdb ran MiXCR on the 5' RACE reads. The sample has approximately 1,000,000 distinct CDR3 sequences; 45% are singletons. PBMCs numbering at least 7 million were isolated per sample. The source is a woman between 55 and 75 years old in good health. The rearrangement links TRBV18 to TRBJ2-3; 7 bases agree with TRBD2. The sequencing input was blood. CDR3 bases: TGTGCCAGCTCACCGGTGGCGGGAGTCCCAGATACGCAGTATTTT. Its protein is CASSPVAGVPDTQYF. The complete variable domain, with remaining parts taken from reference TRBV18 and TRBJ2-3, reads NAGVMQNPRHLVRRRGQEARLRCSPMKGHSHVYWYRQLPEEGLKFMVYLQKENIIDESGMPKERFSAEFPKEGPSILRIQQVVRGDSAAYFCASSPVAGVPDTQYFGPGTRLTVL.